This T cell receptor beta chain was obtained from a study of T cells in Graves' hyperthyroidism and ophthalmopathy. There are 14 residues in the CDR3. V shed 0 bases and J shed 5 bases, with 7 bases lying between them. Germline V gene sequence: CDR1 ENHRY, CDR2 SYGVKD. Broader study findings: Blood also showed most of the thyroid clonotypes that were expanded above 0.001.

The table lists this clonotype with many counts. Its antigen is still unknown. Researchers took RNA transcripts and amplified the TCR beta CDR3 regions from them. HTBI primers were used for first-round RT-PCR of the TCR CDR3. MiXCR, applied by TCRdb to the multiplex PCR reads, yields one record per CDR3 protein. The table records about 660,000 distinct CDR3 sequences, about 45% of them present only once. This TCR derives from an adult man with Graves' disease, either hyperthyroidism or ophthalmopathy (not recorded which). The sequencing input was peripheral blood or thyroid tissue (not recorded which). The chain combines TRBV10-3 with TRBJ2-2; a weak D match, TRBD1 (6 bases). This CDR3 reads CAISESQGTGELFF. As DNA, the CDR3 is TGTGCCATCAGTGAGTCTCAGGGGACCGGGGAGCTGTTTTTT.